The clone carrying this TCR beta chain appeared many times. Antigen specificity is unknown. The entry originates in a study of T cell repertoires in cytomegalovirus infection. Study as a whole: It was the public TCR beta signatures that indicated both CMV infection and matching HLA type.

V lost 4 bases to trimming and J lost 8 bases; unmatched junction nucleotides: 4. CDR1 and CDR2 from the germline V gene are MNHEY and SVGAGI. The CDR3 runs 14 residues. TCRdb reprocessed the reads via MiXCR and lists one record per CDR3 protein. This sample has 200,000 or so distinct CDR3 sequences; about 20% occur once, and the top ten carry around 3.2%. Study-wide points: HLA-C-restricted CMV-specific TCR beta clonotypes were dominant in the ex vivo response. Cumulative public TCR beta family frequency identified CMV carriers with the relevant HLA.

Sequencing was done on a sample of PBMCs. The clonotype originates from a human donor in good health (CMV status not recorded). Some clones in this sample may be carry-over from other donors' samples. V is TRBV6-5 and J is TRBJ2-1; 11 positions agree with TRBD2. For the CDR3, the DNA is TGTGCCAGCAGTTTAGCGGGGGGGCTGCATGAGCAGTTCTTC. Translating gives CASSLAGGLHEQFF.